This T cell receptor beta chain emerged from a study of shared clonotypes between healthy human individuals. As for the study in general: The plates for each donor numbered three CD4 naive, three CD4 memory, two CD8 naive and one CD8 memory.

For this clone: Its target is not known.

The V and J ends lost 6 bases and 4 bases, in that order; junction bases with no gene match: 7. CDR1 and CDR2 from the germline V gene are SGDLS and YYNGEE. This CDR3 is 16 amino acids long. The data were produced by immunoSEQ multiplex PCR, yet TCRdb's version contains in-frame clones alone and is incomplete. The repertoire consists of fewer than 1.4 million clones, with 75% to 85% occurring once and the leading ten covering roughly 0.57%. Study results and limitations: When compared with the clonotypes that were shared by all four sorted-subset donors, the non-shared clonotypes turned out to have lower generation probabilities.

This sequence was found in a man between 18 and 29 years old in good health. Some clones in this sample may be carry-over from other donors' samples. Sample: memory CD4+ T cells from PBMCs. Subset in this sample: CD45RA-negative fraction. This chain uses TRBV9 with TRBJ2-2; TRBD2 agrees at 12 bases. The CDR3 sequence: CASTSGRASATGELFF. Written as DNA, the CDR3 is TGTGCCAGCACTAGCGGGAGGGCGTCGGCCACCGGGGAGCTGTTTTTT.